This T cell receptor beta chain was obtained from a study of cytomegalovirus exposure and HLA in healthy donors (dated by TCRdb to 2015 to 2018). Study-wide context: According to a later analysis, the 120 or so validation repertoires were produced on the same platform as the roughly 700 repertoires of the first cohort. To predict cytomegalovirus infection status, the study combined high-throughput TCR immunosequencing, statistical association of individual TCRs with disease status, and machine learning. The study aimed to test whether signatures of past pathogen exposure could be identified by cataloging public T cell receptors. In addition to the first cohort of 666 subjects, a separate validation cohort of around 110 different subjects was used. The investigation overall reported the following: According to the authors, the approach could potentially be generalized to other disease states and immunological phenotypes. In a later analysis, TCRs clustered in the first cohort were found to also tend to co-occur in the roughly 110 validation repertoires, with about 94% of cluster scores above 0. A few of the identified cytomegalovirus-associated TCR beta chains were confirmed in vitro to be specific for cytomegalovirus antigens. Most TCR sequences were seen in very few donors, while some public TCRs were found in many individuals. The validation cohort had no HLA typing available for a later analysis, so co-occurrence within that cohort was assessed over all 120 or so repertoires. Cytomegalovirus status was reported to be diagnosed by the classifier with high specificity and sensitivity in both the original and validation cohorts. The study listed approximately 150 TCR beta chains as associated with cytomegalovirus.

Separate from the roughly 700-subject first cohort, the validation cohort of roughly 110 subjects was the group to which the donors belonged. V was cut back by 3 bases and J by 4 bases, leaving a gap of 11 bases between them. For CDR1 and CDR2, the germline V gene lists SGHRS and YFSETQ. From its cysteine to its phenylalanine, the CDR3 spans 14 amino acids. Of the read, only the CDR3 DNA is kept; its 42 bases are in frame from base 1. About this clone: Its antigen remains unidentified. No much larger clone exists at a distance of one base, and base qualities are not known.

The library was obtained by the immunoSEQ multiplex PCR assay. On the authors' methods: A statistical classification framework was built for diagnosing cytomegalovirus status from the catalog of TCR beta chain sequences. This immuneACCESS table, as held by TCRdb, lists in-frame sequences with V and J called but not all clones. Of the missing ones, under half trace to an unresolved V gene in checked studies; the others have no known cause. V and J calls plus clone size are reproduced from that table; the DNA served to infer D and trimming. The sample data list about 98,000 clones, and less than 95% of these were observed just once. The ten largest clones capture roughly 0.82% of the sample.

The rearranged chain carries TRBV5-1 and TRBJ2-1; TRBD2 is a weak D gene call, 6 bases matching. The clonotype was recovered from a woman under 30 in good health and CMV-seronegative. The specimen sequenced was PBMCs. The nucleotides read TGCGCCAGCAGCTCCTCTCTAGCGTACAATGAGCAGTTCTTC. Its translation is CASSSSLAYNEQFF.